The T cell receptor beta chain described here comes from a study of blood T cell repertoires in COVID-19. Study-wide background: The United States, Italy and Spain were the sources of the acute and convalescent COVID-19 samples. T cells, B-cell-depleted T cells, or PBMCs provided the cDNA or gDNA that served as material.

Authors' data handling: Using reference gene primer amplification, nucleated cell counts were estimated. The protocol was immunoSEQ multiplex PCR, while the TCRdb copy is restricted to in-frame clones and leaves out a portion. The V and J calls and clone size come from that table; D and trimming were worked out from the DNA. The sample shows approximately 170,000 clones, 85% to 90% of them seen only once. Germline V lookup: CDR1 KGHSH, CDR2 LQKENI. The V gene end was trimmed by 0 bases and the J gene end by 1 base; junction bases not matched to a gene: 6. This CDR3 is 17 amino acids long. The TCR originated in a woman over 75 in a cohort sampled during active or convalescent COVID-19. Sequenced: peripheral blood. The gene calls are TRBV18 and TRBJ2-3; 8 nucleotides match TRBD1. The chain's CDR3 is CASSPPRTGRGTDTQYF. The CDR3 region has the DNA TGTGCCAGCTCACCACCTCGGACAGGGCGAGGCACAGATACGCAGTATTTT.